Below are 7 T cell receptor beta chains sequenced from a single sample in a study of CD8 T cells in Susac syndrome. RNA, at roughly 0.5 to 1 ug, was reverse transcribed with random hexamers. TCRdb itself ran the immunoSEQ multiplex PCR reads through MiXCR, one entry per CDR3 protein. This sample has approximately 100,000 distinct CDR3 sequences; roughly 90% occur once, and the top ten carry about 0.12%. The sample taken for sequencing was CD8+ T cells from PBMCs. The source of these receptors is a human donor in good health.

The CDR3 nucleotides read TGTGCCACCAGCAGAGACCAGGGCTCCTACAATGAGCAGTTCTTC. Its protein product is CATSRDQGSYNEQFF. The chain couples TRBV15 to TRBJ2-1; a possible D gene is TRBD1 (5 bases). V lost 0 bases and J 0 bases, leaving 6 bases between the germline ends. This CDR3 has 15 amino acids. CDR1 and CDR2 (germline): LNHNV, YYDKDF (reference sequence).

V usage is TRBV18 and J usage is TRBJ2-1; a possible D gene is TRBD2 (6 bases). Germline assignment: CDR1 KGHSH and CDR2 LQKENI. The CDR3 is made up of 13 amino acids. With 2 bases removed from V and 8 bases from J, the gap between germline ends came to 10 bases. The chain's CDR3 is CASSPGSGDEQFF. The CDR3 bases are TGTGCCAGCTCACCAGGGTCGGGGGATGAGCAGTTCTTC.

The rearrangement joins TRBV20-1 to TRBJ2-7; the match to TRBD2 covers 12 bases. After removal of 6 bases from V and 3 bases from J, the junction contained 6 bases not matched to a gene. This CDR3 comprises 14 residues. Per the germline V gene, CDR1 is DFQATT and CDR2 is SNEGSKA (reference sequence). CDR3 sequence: CSAFPTSGSYEQYF. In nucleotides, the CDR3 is TGCAGTGCCTTTCCGACTAGCGGGAGCTACGAGCAGTACTTC.

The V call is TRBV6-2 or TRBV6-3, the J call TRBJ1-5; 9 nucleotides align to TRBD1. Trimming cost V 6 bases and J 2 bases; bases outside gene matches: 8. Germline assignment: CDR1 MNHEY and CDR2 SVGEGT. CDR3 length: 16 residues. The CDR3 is CASREGTGIGNQPQHF. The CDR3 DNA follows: TGTGCCAGCAGGGAAGGGACAGGGATTGGCAATCAGCCCCAGCATTTT.

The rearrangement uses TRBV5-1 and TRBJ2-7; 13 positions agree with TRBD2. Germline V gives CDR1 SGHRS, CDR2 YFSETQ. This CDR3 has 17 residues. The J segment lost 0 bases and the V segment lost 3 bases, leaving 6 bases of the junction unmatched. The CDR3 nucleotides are TGCGCCAGCAGCTGGACCGGACTAGCGGGGGACTCCTACGAGCAGTACTTC. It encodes CASSWTGLAGDSYEQYF.

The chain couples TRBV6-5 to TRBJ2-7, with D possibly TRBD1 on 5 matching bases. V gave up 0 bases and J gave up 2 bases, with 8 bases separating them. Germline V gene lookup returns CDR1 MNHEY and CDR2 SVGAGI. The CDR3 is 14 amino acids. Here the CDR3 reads CASSYSLGAYEQYF. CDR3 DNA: TGTGCCAGCAGTTACTCGTTAGGGGCCTACGAGCAGTACTTC.

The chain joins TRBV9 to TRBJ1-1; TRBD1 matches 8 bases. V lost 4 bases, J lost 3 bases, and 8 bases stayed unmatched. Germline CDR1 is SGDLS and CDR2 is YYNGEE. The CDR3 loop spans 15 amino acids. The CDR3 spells CASSSRQGPHTEAFF. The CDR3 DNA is TGTGCCAGCAGCTCCAGACAGGGGCCCCACACTGAAGCTTTCTTT.